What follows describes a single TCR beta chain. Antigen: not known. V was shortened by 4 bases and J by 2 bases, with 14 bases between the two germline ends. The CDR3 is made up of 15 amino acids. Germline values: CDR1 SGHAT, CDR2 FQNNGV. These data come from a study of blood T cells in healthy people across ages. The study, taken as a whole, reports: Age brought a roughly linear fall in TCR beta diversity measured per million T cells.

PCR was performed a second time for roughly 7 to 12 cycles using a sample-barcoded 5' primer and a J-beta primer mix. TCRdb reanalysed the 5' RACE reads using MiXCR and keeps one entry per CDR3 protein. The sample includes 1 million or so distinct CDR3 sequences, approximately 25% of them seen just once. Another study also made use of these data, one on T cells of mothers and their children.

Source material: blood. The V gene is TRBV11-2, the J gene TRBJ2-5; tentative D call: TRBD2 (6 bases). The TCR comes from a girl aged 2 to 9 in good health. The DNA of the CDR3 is TGTGCCAGCAGCTCCCTAGCGTTGCCTCAAGAGACCCAGTACTTC. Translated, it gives CASSSLALPQETQYF.